One and the same sample provided the 19 T cell receptor beta chains below, sequenced in a study of T cell responses to AZD1222 COVID-19 vaccine. Sequencing used immunoSEQ multiplex PCR; TCRdb keeps in-frame clones, though not all of them. Found here are fewer than 250,000 clones, almost 95% of them singletons; the top ten hold roughly 1.3%. The material sequenced was peripheral blood, taken on day 0 of AZD1222 vaccination. The source is an adult in good health.

This chain connects TRBV18 to TRBJ2-5; possibly TRBD1 or TRBD2 for D (6 bases each). V was clipped by 3 bases and J by 5 bases, with 13 bases between them. Germline V gives CDR1 KGHSH, CDR2 LQKENI. This CDR3 spans 14 amino acids. CDR3 sequence: CASSPGGTRETQYF. The CDR3 DNA sequence: TGTGCCAGCTCACCGGGGGGCACGAGGGAGACCCAGTACTTC.

This clone was recorded once. The chain couples TRBV7-9 to TRBJ1-2; D possibly corresponds to TRBD1 (6 bases). This CDR3 contains 17 residues. Germline assignment: CDR1 SEHNR and CDR2 FQNEAQ (reference sequence). Trimming took 4 bases from V and 2 from J, leaving 20 bases between them. CDR3: CASSSRSPGHPNYGYTF. Here the CDR3 DNA reads TGTGCCAGCAGCTCGCGATCCCCGGGACATCCAAACTATGGCTACACCTTC.

This clone was observed a few times. This sequence joins TRBV3-1 (or the pseudogene TRBV3-2) and TRBJ1-1, with 7 bases lining up with TRBD1. V lost 0 bases and J lost 7; bases outside the gene matches: 2. The CDR3 runs to 13 residues. Germline V CDR1 and CDR2: LGHDT, YNNKEL (reference sequence). CDR3 nucleotide sequence: TGTGCCAGCAGCCAAGAACGGACAGGTGAAGCTTTCTTT. It translates to CASSQERTGEAFF.

The rearrangement uses TRBV27 and TRBJ1-3; D uncertain. V was cut by 11 bases and J by 3 bases, with 8 bases left in between. The CDR3 spans 11 residues. Germline CDR1 and CDR2: MNHEY and SMNVEV (reference sequence). The CDR3 loop is CASGVGNTIYF. The CDR3 DNA sequence: TGTGCCTCTGGGGTTGGAAACACCATATATTTT.

The gene calls are TRBV5-4 and TRBJ2-1, with D perhaps TRBD1 (6 bases). This CDR3 region has 15 residues. Trimming removed 4 bases at V and 10 bases at J, with 21 bases between. From germline, CDR1 is SGHNT and CDR2 YYREEE (reference sequence). In nucleotides, the CDR3 is TGTGCCAGCAGCCCCGAACAGGGCTCATCTTTAGAGCAGTTCTTC. It codes for CASSPEQGSSLEQFF.

The chain joins TRBV2 to TRBJ2-7; TRBD1 matches 9 bases. V was pared by 9 bases and J by 5 bases, with 8 bases of the junction left unmatched. The CDR3 runs 13 residues. Germline CDR1 SNHLY, CDR2 FYNNEI. CDR3 nucleotide sequence: TGTGCCAGGAGGGGGACAGGGATGAACGAGCAGTACTTC. Its translation is CARRGTGMNEQYF.

The chain is built from TRBV12-3 or TRBV12-4 and TRBJ1-6; D is undetermined. Trimming stripped 10 bases from V and 17 bases from J, with 15 bases between. The CDR3 runs to 10 residues. The chain's CDR3 is CAIQSQAIHF. The CDR3 DNA sequence: TGTGCCATACAATCCCAGGCCATCCACTTT.

V is TRBV7-3 and J is TRBJ2-1, with 9 bases identical to TRBD2. Germline values: CDR1 SGHTA, CDR2 FQGTGA. The CDR3 is made up of 16 amino acids. V gave up 2 bases and J gave up 7 bases; unmatched junction bases: 9. The CDR3 DNA reads as TGTGCCAGCAGCTTACTGGGAGCGGGGGGACAGAATGAGCAGTTCTTC. Translated, it gives CASSLLGAGGQNEQFF.

The chain carries TRBV27 and TRBJ2-3; D not resolved. V lost 2 bases, J lost 4 bases, and 13 bases lay in between. The CDR3 sequence is 15 residues long. From germline, CDR1 is MNHEY and CDR2 SMNVEV (reference sequence). CDR3: CASSLLRSTADTQYF. In DNA, the CDR3 is TGTGCCAGCAGTTTACTTCGGAGTACGGCAGATACGCAGTATTTT.

The chain employs TRBV2 and TRBJ2-3, with TRBD2 matching over 9 bases. V lost 3 bases to trimming and J lost 8 bases; unmatched junction nucleotides: 12. The CDR3 runs 16 residues. Germline V lookup: CDR1 SNHLY, CDR2 FYNNEI. The CDR3 loop is CASSETLRGGQGTQYF. CDR3 sequence (DNA): TGTGCCAGCAGTGAGACGTTGCGGGGGGGCCAGGGTACGCAGTATTTT.

The chain employs TRBV10-2 and TRBJ1-1; TRBD1 is a possible D gene (6 bases). V was pared by 6 bases and J by 2 bases, with 7 bases between. Germline assignment: CDR1 WSHSY and CDR2 SAAADI. The CDR3 is 12 amino acids. The DNA for the CDR3 is TGCGCCAGCAGGGACAGCAACACTGAAGCTTTCTTT. Translating gives CASRDSNTEAFF.

The chain carries TRBV7-8 and TRBJ1-4; tentative D call: TRBD1 (5 bases). CDR3 length equals 15 residues. CDR1 and CDR2 from the germline V gene are SGHVS and FQNEAQ. V was pared by 5 bases and J by 4 bases, with 14 bases between. CDR3 in DNA: TGTGCCAGCAGCCCGGTTCGGGGCTATAATGAAAAACTGTTTTTT. Translated, it gives CASSPVRGYNEKLFF. The complete variable domain, with remaining parts taken from reference TRBV7-8 and TRBJ1-4, reads GAGVSQSPRYKVAKRGQDVALRCDPISGHVSLFWYQQALGQGPEFLTYFQNEAQLDKSGLPSDRFFAERPEGSVSTLKIQRTQQEDSAVYLCASSPVRGYNEKLFFGSGTQLSVL.

This clone was found a few times. The chain links TRBV19 to TRBJ2-2; 11 bases are a match to TRBD1. Germline V gene sequence: CDR1 LNHDA, CDR2 SQIVND (reference sequence). J gave up 7 bases and V 10 bases, and 8 bases lay outside the gene matches. This CDR3 has 14 residues. The CDR3 DNA reads as TGTGCCATCCAGCCTGGGACAGGGGGCGGGGAGCTGTTTTTT. It translates to CAIQPGTGGGELFF.

The chain employs TRBV19 and TRBJ1-5, with TRBD1 matching 7 bases. CDR1 LNHDA and CDR2 SQIVND come from the germline V gene (reference sequence). This CDR3 has 16 amino acids. V shed 5 bases and J 6 bases; nucleotides not matched to a gene: 13. The CDR3, as DNA: TGTGCCAGTAGTTTCTGGACAGGCGAAGCTTCTCAGCCCCAGCATTTT. Translation: CASSFWTGEASQPQHF.

V and J are TRBV4-3 and TRBJ1-6; D remains unclear. V was cut by 0 bases and J by 7 bases, with 10 bases left in between. The CDR3 runs to 15 residues. Germline CDR1 and CDR2: LGHNA and YSLEER. CDR3 coding DNA: TGCGCCAGCAGCCAAGAAGAGGGAGGCAATTCACCCCTCCACTTT. It yields the protein CASSQEEGGNSPLHF.

The chain couples TRBV19 to TRBJ2-1; either TRBD1 or TRBD2 may fit D (5 bases each). The germline gives CDR1 LNHDA, CDR2 SQIVND (reference sequence). V lost 4 bases and J 0 bases, leaving 13 bases between the germline ends. This CDR3 is 16 amino acids long. CDR3 in amino acids: CASSTPWDPSYNEQFF. The CDR3 DNA is TGTGCCAGTAGTACTCCCTGGGACCCCTCCTACAATGAGCAGTTCTTC.

The J gene is TRBJ1-1, the V gene TRBV19; no clear D gene. Per the germline V gene, CDR1 is LNHDA and CDR2 is SQIVND (reference sequence). Between the trimmed V and J ends, which lost 6 bases and 6 bases, there was a span of 14 bases. The CDR3 has 13 residues. DNA of the CDR3: TGTGCCAGTAGGCCGGACGGGATCTCTGAAGCTTTCTTT. It is translated as CASRPDGISEAFF.

The chain recombines TRBV9 with TRBJ1-4; D is possibly TRBD1 (5 bases). V lost 4 bases and J 6 bases, leaving 10 bases between the germline ends. The CDR3 covers 13 residues. CDR1 SGDLS and CDR2 YYNGEE come from the germline V gene. This chain's CDR3 is CASSPGGDEKLFF. In nucleotides, the CDR3 is TGTGCCAGCAGCCCCGGGGGAGATGAAAAACTGTTTTTT.

The genes are TRBV27 and TRBJ2-7; 9 bases match TRBD1. This CDR3 comprises 15 residues. Germline V CDR1 and CDR2: MNHEY, SMNVEV (reference sequence). J lost 5 bases, V lost 6 bases, and 11 bases had no gene match. The CDR3, as DNA: TGTGCCAGCAGGACACAGGGGGCTAATAAAAACGAGCAGTACTTC. Translating it yields CASRTQGANKNEQYF.